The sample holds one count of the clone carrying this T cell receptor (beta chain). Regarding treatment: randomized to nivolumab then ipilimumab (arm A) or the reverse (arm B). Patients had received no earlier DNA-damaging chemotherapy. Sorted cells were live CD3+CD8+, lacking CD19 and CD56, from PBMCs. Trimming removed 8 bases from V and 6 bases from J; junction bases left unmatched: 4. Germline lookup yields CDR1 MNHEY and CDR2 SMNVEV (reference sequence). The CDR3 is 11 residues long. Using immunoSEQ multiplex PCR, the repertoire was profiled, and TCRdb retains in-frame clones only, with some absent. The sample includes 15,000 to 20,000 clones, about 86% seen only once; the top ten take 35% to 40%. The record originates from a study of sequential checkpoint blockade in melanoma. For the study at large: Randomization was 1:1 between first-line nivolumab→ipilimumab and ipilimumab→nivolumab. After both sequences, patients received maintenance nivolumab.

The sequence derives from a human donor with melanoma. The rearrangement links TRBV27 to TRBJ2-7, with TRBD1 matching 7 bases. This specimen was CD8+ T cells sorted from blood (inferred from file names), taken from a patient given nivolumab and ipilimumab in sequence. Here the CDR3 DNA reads TGTGCCAGCCAACAGGGGCTCGAGCAGTACTTC. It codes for CASQQGLEQYF.